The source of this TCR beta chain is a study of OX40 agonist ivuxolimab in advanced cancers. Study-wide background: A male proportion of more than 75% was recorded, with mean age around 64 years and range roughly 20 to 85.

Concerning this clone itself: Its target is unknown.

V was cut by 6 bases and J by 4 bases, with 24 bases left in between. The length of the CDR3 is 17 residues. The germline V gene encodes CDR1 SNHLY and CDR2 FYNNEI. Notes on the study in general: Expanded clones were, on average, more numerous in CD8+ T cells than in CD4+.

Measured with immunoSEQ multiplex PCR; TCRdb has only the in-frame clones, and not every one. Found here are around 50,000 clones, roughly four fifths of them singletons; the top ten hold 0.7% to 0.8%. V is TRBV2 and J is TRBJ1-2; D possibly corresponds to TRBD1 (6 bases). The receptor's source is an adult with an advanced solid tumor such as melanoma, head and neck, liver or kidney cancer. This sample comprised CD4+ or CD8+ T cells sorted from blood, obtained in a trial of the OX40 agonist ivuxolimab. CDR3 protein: CASRKTGTTKLLYGYTF. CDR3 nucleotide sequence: TGTGCCAGCAGGAAGACCGGGACAACCAAACTACTCTATGGCTACACCTTC.